The 11 T cell receptor beta chains reported below all come from one sample, sequenced in a study of blood T cell repertoires in COVID-19. Repertoires were generated with immunoSEQ multiplex PCR, while TCRdb's copy carries only in-frame clones and drops some. The data show fewer than 140,000 clones, 60% to 80% seen once. Material: peripheral blood. Receptors originate from a human donor with acute or convalescent COVID-19. The donor label of this sample is uncertain.

The V and J genes are TRBV18 and TRBJ2-1; D possibly corresponds to TRBD1 (5 bases). From germline, CDR1 is KGHSH and CDR2 LQKENI. The V end lost 1 base, the J end lost 4 bases, and 5 bases lay between the germline ends. This CDR3 has 13 amino acids. The CDR3 DNA is TGTGCCAGCTCACCACGACAGTACAATGAGCAGTTCTTC. As protein: CASSPRQYNEQFF.

This clone was seen more than once but under ten times. The rearrangement uses TRBV5-1 and TRBJ2-1, with D tentatively TRBD2 (5 bases). This CDR3 contains 14 residues. CDR1 SGHRS and CDR2 YFSETQ come from the germline V gene. With 0 bases removed from V and 2 bases from J, the gap between germline ends came to 6 bases. The CDR3 protein is CASSLVGAYNEQFF. In DNA, the CDR3 is TGCGCCAGCAGCTTGGTCGGGGCCTACAATGAGCAGTTCTTC.

This chain connects TRBV30 to TRBJ2-2, with a weak D call TRBD1 (6 bases). From germline, CDR1 is GTSNPN and CDR2 SVGIG (reference sequence). Trimming took off 3 bases at V and 3 bases at J, with 14 bases between the two ends. The CDR3 is made up of 15 amino acids. As DNA, the CDR3 is TGTGCCTGGAGCAAGACAGGAAGCTACACCGGGGAGCTGTTTTTT. Amino acid sequence: CAWSKTGSYTGELFF.

The chain is built from TRBV5-1 and TRBJ1-2; no firm D call. This CDR3 region has 12 residues. V was trimmed by 3 bases and J by 8 bases, leaving 11 bases between them. The germline gives CDR1 SGHRS, CDR2 YFSETQ. Here the CDR3 reads CASSSSGRGYTF. CDR3 bases: TGCGCCAGCAGCTCCTCGGGGAGGGGCTACACCTTC.

As regards this clone: The junction and the germline gene differ at one end; a read error may be behind it. The chain employs TRBV28 and TRBJ1-2; D gene ambiguous. Germline V gene data show CDR1 as MDHEN and CDR2 as SYDVKM. The CDR3 spans 11 residues. The CDR3 bases are TGTGTCAGCAGTTCCCGCTATGGCTACACCTTC. This codes for CVSSSRYGYTF.

This clone was seen a few times. The chain recombines TRBV7-2 with TRBJ2-7; no reliable D call. The CDR3 covers 13 residues. Trimming took off 5 bases at V and 4 bases at J, with 12 bases between the two ends. Germline loops: CDR1 SGHTA, CDR2 FQGNSA. The CDR3 spells CASSVSGLYEQYF. In DNA form, the CDR3 reads TGTGCCAGCAGCGTATCCGGTCTATACGAGCAGTACTTC.

The chain carries TRBV5-5 and TRBJ1-1; D gene uncertain. The V end was cut by 0 bases, the J end by 4 bases, with 10 bases between. This CDR3 is 14 amino acids long. Germline V lookup: CDR1 SGHKS, CDR2 YYEKEE (reference sequence). CDR3: CASSLVGGITEAFF. The CDR3 DNA reads TGTGCCAGCAGCTTGGTTGGCGGGATCACTGAAGCTTTCTTT.

The V and J genes are TRBV29-1 and TRBJ1-2, with D perhaps TRBD1 (6 bases). CDR3 length: 12 amino acids. Germline loops: CDR1 SQVTM, CDR2 ANQGSEA. V was cut by 4 bases and J by 3 bases, with 9 bases left in between. CDR3 protein: CSVVGADYGYTF. CDR3 bases: TGCAGCGTTGTGGGGGCGGACTATGGCTACACCTTC.

The chain has TRBV28 and TRBJ1-2; D is undetermined. V was clipped by 2 bases and J by 4 bases, with 17 bases between them. Per the germline V gene, CDR1 is MDHEN and CDR2 is SYDVKM. CDR3 length equals 16 residues. Here the CDR3 reads CASSLGHGRSTYGYTF. The CDR3 coding sequence is TGTGCCAGCAGTTTAGGGCACGGCAGGTCAACCTATGGCTACACCTTC.

The chain links TRBV6-5 to TRBJ2-1; D unresolved. CDR3 length: 14 amino acids. Germline CDR1 MNHEY, CDR2 SVGAGI. Trimming shortened V by 4 bases and J by 2 bases, and 9 bases separated the two germline ends. CDR3: CASSLAPTYNEQFF. In DNA, the CDR3 is TGTGCCAGCAGTTTAGCCCCTACCTACAATGAGCAGTTCTTC.

The J gene is TRBJ2-5, the V gene TRBV21-1; TRBD2 was called by the table and not checked on the DNA. TRBV21-1 is labeled a pseudogene. The CDR3 loop spans 19 amino acids. The CDR3 loop reads CASSKGKGTTSPSQETQYF. The CDR3 nucleotides read TGTGCCAGCAGCAAGGGGAAGGGGACGACTAGCCCTTCCCAAGAGACCCAGTACTTC.